Listed here are 17 T cell receptor beta chains from one sample, sequenced in a study of T cell responses to AZD1222 COVID-19 vaccine. Sequencing was performed with immunoSEQ multiplex PCR; in TCRdb, only in-frame clones are kept and a portion is missing. The top ten hold roughly 2% of the sample, which has some 130,000 clones, approximately 90% seen once. Material: peripheral blood, obtained on day 0 of AZD1222 vaccination. These receptor sequences come from an adult in good health.

The J gene is TRBJ1-1, the V gene TRBV4-3; D unresolved. In germline, CDR1 is LGHNA, CDR2 YSLEER. V was trimmed by 3 bases and J by 3 bases, leaving 8 bases between them. The CDR3 is made up of 13 amino acids. CDR3 nucleotides: TGCGCCAGCAGCCAGTTATTGGACACTGAAGCTTTCTTT. Its translation: CASSQLLDTEAFF.

With respect to this clone: Other DNA sequences from this sample encode an identical CDR3 as well. The genes are TRBV9 and TRBJ2-7, with D hard to call. CDR1 is SGDLS, CDR2 YYNGEE, per germline. The V end lost 0 bases, the J end lost 1 base, and 8 bases lay between the germline ends. The CDR3 has 14 residues. DNA for the CDR3: TGTGCCAGCAGCGTAGTCGGCAGTTCCTACGAGCAGTACTTC. As protein: CASSVVGSSYEQYF. Full variable domain (remainder filled in from reference TRBV9 and TRBJ2-7): DSGVTQTPKHLITATGQRVTLRCSPRSGDLSVYWYQQSLDQGLQFLIQYYNGEERAKGNILERFSAQQFPDLHSELNLSSLELGDSALYFCASSVVGSSYEQYFGPGTRLTVT.

The chain is built from TRBV6-6 and TRBJ2-5; D unresolved. The CDR3 is made up of 16 amino acids. The germline V gene has CDR1 MNHNY and CDR2 SVGAGI (reference sequence). The V end was cut by 0 bases, the J end by 0 bases, with 11 bases between. The CDR3 coding sequence is TGTGCCAGCAGTTACTCGGCGGTGGGCAACCAAGAGACCCAGTACTTC. This encodes CASSYSAVGNQETQYF.

This sequence joins TRBV3-1 (or the pseudogene TRBV3-2) and TRBJ2-5, with 7 bases identical to TRBD2. Trimming took 0 bases from V and 1 from J; bases not matched to a gene: 5. Germline values: CDR1 LGHDT, CDR2 YNNKEL (reference sequence). The CDR3 is 16 amino acids. CDR3 sequence reads: CASSQERWGGQETQYF. CDR3 in DNA: TGTGCCAGCAGCCAAGAAAGATGGGGGGGCCAAGAGACCCAGTACTTC.

The chain joins TRBV5-6 to TRBJ1-2; D uncertain. This CDR3 comprises 11 residues. The V end was cut by 2 bases, the J end by 6 bases, with 5 bases between. Germline assignment: CDR1 SGHDT and CDR2 YYEEEE. CDR3 protein: CASSFGDGYTF. The CDR3 DNA sequence: TGTGCCAGCAGCTTTGGGGATGGCTACACCTTC.

The chain carries TRBV5-4 and TRBJ1-2; the match to TRBD1 covers 7 bases. The germline V gene encodes CDR1 SGHNT and CDR2 YYREEE (reference sequence). The CDR3 loop spans 15 amino acids. Trimming at V came to 4 bases and at J to 1 base, leaving 7 bases not matched to a gene. The CDR3 region has the DNA TGTGCCAGCAGCACCGGGACAGACGTTAACTATGGCTACACCTTC. This codes for CASSTGTDVNYGYTF.

The V call is TRBV19, the J call TRBJ1-2; D remains unclear. The germline V gene encodes CDR1 LNHDA and CDR2 SQIVND (reference sequence). V lost 7 bases to trimming and J lost 7 bases, with 16 bases between them. There are 13 residues in the CDR3. CDR3 protein: CASNPGLAGGYTF. CDR3 bases: TGTGCCAGTAATCCGGGGTTGGCTGGTGGCTACACCTTC.

This rearrangement joins TRBV21-1 to TRBJ1-1; whether TRBD1, the table's D call, matches the DNA was not checked. TRBV21-1 is shown as a pseudogene. The CDR3 extends over 13 amino acids. As DNA, the CDR3 is TGTGCCAGCCTCTTATACAGGGGGCTTGCAGCTTTCTTT. Translating it yields CASLLYRGLAAFF.

The chain employs TRBV19 and TRBJ1-2; D possibly corresponds to TRBD1 (5 bases). The V end was cut by 1 base, the J end by 8 bases, with 17 bases between. Germline loops: CDR1 LNHDA, CDR2 SQIVND (reference sequence). The CDR3 is 15 residues long. This CDR3 reads CASSIGAGTLGGYTF. DNA for the CDR3: TGTGCCAGTAGTATAGGTGCAGGGACGTTGGGCGGCTACACCTTC.

The J gene is TRBJ1-1, the V gene TRBV6-1; possibly TRBD1 for D (5 bases). This CDR3 comprises 14 residues. The V gene lost 2 bases and the J gene lost 6 bases, with 13 bases spanning the gap. The germline V gene has CDR1 MNHNS and CDR2 SASEGT. CDR3 sequence (DNA): TGTGCCAGCAGTGAACTGGCAGGGAAGTCTGAAGCTTTCTTT. Its protein product is CASSELAGKSEAFF.

V gene TRBV5-1 combines with J gene TRBJ1-4; no clear D. The CDR3 is made up of 15 amino acids. Deletions cut 1 base from V and 8 bases from J, with 15 bases between. Germline V gene data show CDR1 as SGHRS and CDR2 as YFSETQ. CDR3 loop: CASSLLEGGGEKLFF. In DNA form, the CDR3 reads TGCGCCAGCAGCTTGCTCGAGGGAGGTGGCGAAAAACTGTTTTTT.

Only a few counts were recorded for this clone. The chain is built from TRBV4-1 and TRBJ2-7, with 9 nucleotides matching TRBD2. Losses at the gene ends were 0 bases for V and 0 bases for J; bases not matched to a gene: 6. This CDR3 spans 17 amino acids. CDR1 and CDR2 from the germline V gene are MGHRA and YSYEKL. CDR3: CASSQEELAGNSYEQYF. CDR3 coding DNA: TGCGCCAGCAGCCAAGAGGAGCTAGCGGGGAACTCCTACGAGCAGTACTTC.

The chain carries TRBV6-5 and TRBJ1-5; no definite D call. The CDR3 length is 14 residues. V lost 0 bases to trimming and J lost 6 bases, with 9 bases between them. CDR1 and CDR2 (germline): MNHEY, SVGAGI. CDR3 nucleotide sequence: TGTGCCAGCAGTTACTCGAAACAGATTCAGCCCCAGCATTTT. Encoded protein: CASSYSKQIQPQHF.

The V call is TRBV5-6, the J call TRBJ2-7; D not resolved. From germline, CDR1 is SGHDT and CDR2 YYEEEE. The V end was cut by 4 bases, the J end by 2 bases, with 10 bases between. The CDR3 has 13 amino acids. The CDR3 is CASSGRLTYEQYF. The CDR3 nucleotides read TGTGCCAGCAGCGGACGCCTAACCTACGAGCAGTACTTC. Full variable domain (missing parts from reference TRBV5-6 and TRBJ2-7): DAGVTQSPTHLIKTRGQQVTLRCSPKSGHDTVSWYQQALGQGPQFIFQYYEEEERQRGNFPDRFSGHQFPNYSSELNVNALLLGDSALYLCASSGRLTYEQYFGPGTRLTVT.

The V gene is TRBV9, the J gene TRBJ1-2; TRBD1 matches at 10 bases. Trimming at V came to 7 bases and at J to 3 bases, leaving 18 bases not matched to a gene. The CDR3 is made up of 18 amino acids. Germline V CDR1 and CDR2: SGDLS, YYNGEE. This chain's CDR3 is CASGGTGTGEAPYYGYTF. In DNA form, the CDR3 reads TGTGCCAGCGGCGGAACCGGGACAGGGGAGGCCCCTTACTATGGCTACACCTTC.

This chain uses TRBV6-2 or TRBV6-3 with TRBJ2-5; 9 positions match TRBD2. V was pared by 4 bases and J by 0 bases, with 3 bases of the junction left unmatched. CDR1 is MNHEY, CDR2 SVGEGT, per germline. CDR3 length equals 15 residues. The CDR3 protein is CASSWASGDQETQYF. The CDR3 nucleotides are TGTGCCAGCAGTTGGGCTAGCGGGGACCAAGAGACCCAGTACTTC.

This clone has more than one count but fewer than ten. The V gene is TRBV5-1, the J gene TRBJ1-5; TRBD1 is a possible D gene (5 bases). This CDR3 contains 15 residues. V was cut by 0 bases and J by 4 bases, with 11 bases left in between. Germline V gives CDR1 SGHRS, CDR2 YFSETQ. As DNA, the CDR3 is TGCGCCAGCAGCTTGGGCGGGGGGAATAATCAGCCCCAGCATTTT. Translation gives CASSLGGGNNQPQHF.